This T cell receptor (beta chain) was documented in a study of blood T cell repertoires in COVID-19. As for the study in general: PBMCs, B-cell-depleted T cells, or T cells provided the cDNA or gDNA that made up the material.

Sequencing used immunoSEQ multiplex PCR; TCRdb keeps in-frame clones, though not all of them. The sample holds under 100,000 clones; more than 60% are singletons and the top ten take 20%. The CDR3 is 14 residues long. Between the trimmed V and J ends, which lost 5 bases and 6 bases, there was a span of 17 bases. Germline V gene data show CDR1 as SGHTA and CDR2 as FQGNSA. The receptor was isolated from a woman aged 80 or older with active or convalescent COVID-19. The V and J genes are TRBV7-2 and TRBJ2-7, with a possible D match to TRBD2 (5 bases). Sequenced material: peripheral blood. The CDR3 spells CASSLTGEKGEQYF. CDR3 bases: TGTGCCAGCAGCCTGACCGGGGAAAAAGGCGAGCAGTACTTC.